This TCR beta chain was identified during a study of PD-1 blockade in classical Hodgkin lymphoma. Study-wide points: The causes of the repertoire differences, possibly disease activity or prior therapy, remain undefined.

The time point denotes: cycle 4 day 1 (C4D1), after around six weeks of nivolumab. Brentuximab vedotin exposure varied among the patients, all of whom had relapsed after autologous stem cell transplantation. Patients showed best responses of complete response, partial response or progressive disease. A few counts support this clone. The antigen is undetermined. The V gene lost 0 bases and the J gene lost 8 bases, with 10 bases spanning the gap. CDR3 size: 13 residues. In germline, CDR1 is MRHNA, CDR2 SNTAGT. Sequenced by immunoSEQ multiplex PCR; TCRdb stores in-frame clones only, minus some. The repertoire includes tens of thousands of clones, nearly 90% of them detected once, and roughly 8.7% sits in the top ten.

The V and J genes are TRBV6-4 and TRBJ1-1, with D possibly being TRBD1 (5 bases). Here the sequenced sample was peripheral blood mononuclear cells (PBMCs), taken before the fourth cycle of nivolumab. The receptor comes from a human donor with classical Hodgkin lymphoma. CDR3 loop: CASSDSPGTEAFF. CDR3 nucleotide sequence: TGTGCCAGCAGTGACTCCCCGGGGACCGAAGCTTTCTTT.